This T cell receptor beta chain was recovered during a study of cytomegalovirus exposure and HLA in healthy donors. Overall study: In a previous analysis, about 100 million unique TCR beta sequences were found from 150 million to 200 million T cells.

Donors counted as nominally healthy when sampled, yet unrecorded immune exposures were likely. Concerning this clone: Its specificity is not known.

The study, taken as a whole, reports: In an earlier analysis, most TCR beta V segments were productive about 87% or about 30% of the time.

Researchers ran the PCR with 60 Vbeta and 13 Jbeta primers. The assay was immunoSEQ multiplex PCR, and TCRdb's table has in-frame clones only and misses some. This sample yields 110,000 or so clones, of which about 83% are seen a single time; 2% to 3% belongs to the top ten. This CDR3 comprises 14 residues. Trimming cost V 6 bases and J 4 bases; bases outside gene matches: 6. The V gene's germline CDR1 is SQVTM and CDR2 ANQGSEA. Sequencing used PBMCs. The chain uses TRBV29-1 and TRBJ2-1; TRBD2 aligns across 10 bases. The TCR originated in a female donor in good health and CMV-seronegative. CDR3 sequence reads: CSVVAGGSYNEQFF. DNA for the CDR3: TGCAGCGTGGTAGCGGGGGGATCTTACAATGAGCAGTTCTTC.